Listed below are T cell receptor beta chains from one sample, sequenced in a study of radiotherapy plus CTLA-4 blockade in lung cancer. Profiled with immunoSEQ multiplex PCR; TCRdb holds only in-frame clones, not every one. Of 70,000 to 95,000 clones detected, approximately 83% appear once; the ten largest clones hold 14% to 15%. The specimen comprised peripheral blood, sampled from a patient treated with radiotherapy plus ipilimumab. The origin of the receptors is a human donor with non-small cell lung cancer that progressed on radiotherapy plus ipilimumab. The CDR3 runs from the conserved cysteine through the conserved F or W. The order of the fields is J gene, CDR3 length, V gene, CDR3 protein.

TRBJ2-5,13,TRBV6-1,CASSAGREETQYF
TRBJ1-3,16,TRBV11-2,CASRNLAGGSGNTIYF
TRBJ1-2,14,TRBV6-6,CASSYGHANYGYTF
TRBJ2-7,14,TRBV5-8,CASSLGTGAYEQYF
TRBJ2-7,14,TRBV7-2,CASSSRQGAREQYF
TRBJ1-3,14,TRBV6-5,CASSAQGGGNTIYF
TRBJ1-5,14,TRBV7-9,CASSYDDGNQPQHF
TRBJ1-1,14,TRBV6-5,CASSSVRGNTEAFF
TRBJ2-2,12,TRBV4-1,CASRGNTGELFF
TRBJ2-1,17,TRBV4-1,CASSQAPLAASYNEQFF
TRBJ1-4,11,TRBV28,CASSLGEKLFF
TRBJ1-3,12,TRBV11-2,CASSSNSYTIYF
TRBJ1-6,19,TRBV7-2,CASSLVFSLFPPYNSPLHF
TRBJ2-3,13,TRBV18,CASSPLPLDTQYF
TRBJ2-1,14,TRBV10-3,CAISRREGLNEQFF